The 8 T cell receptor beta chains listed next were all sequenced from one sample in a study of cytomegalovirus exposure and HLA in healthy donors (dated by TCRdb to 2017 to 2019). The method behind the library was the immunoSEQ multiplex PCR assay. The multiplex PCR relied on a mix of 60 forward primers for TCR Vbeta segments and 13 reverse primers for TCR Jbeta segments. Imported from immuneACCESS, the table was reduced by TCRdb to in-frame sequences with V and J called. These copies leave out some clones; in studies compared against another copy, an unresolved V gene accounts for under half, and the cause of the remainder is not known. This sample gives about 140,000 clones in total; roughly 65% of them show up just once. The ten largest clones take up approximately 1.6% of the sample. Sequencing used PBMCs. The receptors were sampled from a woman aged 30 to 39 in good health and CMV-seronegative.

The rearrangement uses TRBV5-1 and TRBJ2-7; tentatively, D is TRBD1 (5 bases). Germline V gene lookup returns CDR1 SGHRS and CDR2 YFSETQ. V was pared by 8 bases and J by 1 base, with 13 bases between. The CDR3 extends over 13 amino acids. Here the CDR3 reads CASGSRDSYEQYF. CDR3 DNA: TGCGCCAGTGGTTCCAGGGATTCCTACGAGCAGTACTTC.

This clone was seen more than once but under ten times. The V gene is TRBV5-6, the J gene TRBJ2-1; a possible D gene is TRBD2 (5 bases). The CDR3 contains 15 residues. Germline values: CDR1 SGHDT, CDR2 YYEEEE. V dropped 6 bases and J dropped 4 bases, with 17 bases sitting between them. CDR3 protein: CASTPWAGHYNEQFF. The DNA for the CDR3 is TGTGCCAGCACCCCTTGGGCGGGTCATTACAATGAGCAGTTCTTC.

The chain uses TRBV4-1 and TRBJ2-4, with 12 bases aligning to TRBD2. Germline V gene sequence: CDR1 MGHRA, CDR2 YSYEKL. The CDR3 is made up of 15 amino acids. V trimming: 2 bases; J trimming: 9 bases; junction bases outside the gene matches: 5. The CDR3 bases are TGCGCCAGCAGCCAAAGACTAGCGGGGGAGGGCATTCAGTACTTC. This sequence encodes CASSQRLAGEGIQYF.

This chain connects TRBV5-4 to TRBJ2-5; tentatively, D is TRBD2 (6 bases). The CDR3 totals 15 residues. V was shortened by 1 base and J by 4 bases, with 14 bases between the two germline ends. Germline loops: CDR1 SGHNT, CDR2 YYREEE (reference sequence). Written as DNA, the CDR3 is TGTGCCAGCAGCTTGTGGCGGGGCCCCTTAGAGACCCAGTACTTC. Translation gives CASSLWRGPLETQYF.

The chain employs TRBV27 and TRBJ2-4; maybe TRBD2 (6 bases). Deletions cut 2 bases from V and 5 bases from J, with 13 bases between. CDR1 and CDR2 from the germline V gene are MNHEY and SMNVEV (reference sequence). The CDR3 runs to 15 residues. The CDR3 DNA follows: TGTGCCAGCAGTTTAAGCGGGCCCCCCCAAAACATTCAGTACTTC. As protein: CASSLSGPPQNIQYF.

The CDR3 region is CAWSVGSLTDTQYF. Written as DNA, the CDR3 is TGTGCCTGGAGTGTCGGTAGCTTAACAGATACGCAGTATTTT. This chain links TRBV30 with TRBJ2-3; D gene unclear. CDR3 length equals 14 residues. The germline CDR1 and CDR2 sequences are GTSNPN and SVGIG (reference sequence). Trimming stripped 0 bases from V and 3 bases from J, with 10 bases between.

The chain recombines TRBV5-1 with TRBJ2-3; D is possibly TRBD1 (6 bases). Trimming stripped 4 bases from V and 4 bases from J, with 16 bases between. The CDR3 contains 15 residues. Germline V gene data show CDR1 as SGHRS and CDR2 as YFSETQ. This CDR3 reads CASSSTGSLADTQYF. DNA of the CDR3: TGCGCCAGCAGCAGTACAGGGTCGCTGGCAGATACGCAGTATTTT.

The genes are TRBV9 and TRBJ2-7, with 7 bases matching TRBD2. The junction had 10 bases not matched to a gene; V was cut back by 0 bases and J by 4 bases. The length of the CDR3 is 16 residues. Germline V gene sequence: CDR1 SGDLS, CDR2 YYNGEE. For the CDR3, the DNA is TGTGCCAGCAGCGTAGCCACGACTAGCCCCCAATACGAGCAGTACTTC. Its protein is CASSVATTSPQYEQYF.